Shown below are 20 T cell receptor beta chains from a single sample sequenced in a study of sequential checkpoint blockade in melanoma. Indicated treatment: randomized to nivolumab then ipilimumab (arm A) or the reverse (arm B). Libraries were prepared by immunoSEQ multiplex PCR; TCRdb keeps only in-frame clonotypes and omits some of them. The repertoire consists of some 19,000 clones, with just over 70% occurring once and the leading ten covering approximately 12%. Specimen: CD8+ T cells sorted from blood (inferred from file names), collected from a patient given nivolumab and ipilimumab in sequence. Receptor source: a human donor with melanoma.

This clone was recorded once. This chain joins TRBV11-2 and TRBJ2-1; D is uncertain. The CDR3 totals 13 residues. The V end was cut by 0 bases, the J end by 8 bases, with 8 bases between. Germline CDR1 SGHAT, CDR2 FQNNGV. CDR3 DNA: TGTGCCAGCAGCTTAGATATTCTCGATGAGCAGTTCTTC. Translation: CASSLDILDEQFF.

Only a few counts were recorded for this clone. The chain carries TRBV29-1 and TRBJ2-7; 10 nucleotides line up with TRBD1. The germline gives CDR1 SQVTM, CDR2 ANQGSEA. After removal of 4 bases from V and 3 bases from J, the junction contained 6 bases not matched to a gene. CDR3 length: 14 amino acids. The CDR3 DNA is TGCAGCGTTGGCCGGGACAGGGGAGTCTACGAGCAGTACTTC. Translation gives CSVGRDRGVYEQYF.

This chain uses TRBV10-2 with TRBJ2-1; 9 bases are a match to TRBD2. Germline V CDR1 and CDR2: WSHSY, SAAADI. This CDR3 comprises 16 residues. Trimming cost V 4 bases and J 3 bases; bases outside gene matches: 7. CDR3 in DNA: TGCGCCAGCAGTGGAATAGCGGGAGAAGTCTACAATGAGCAGTTCTTC. It codes for CASSGIAGEVYNEQFF.

This clone was found a few times. The V gene is TRBV4-3, the J gene TRBJ2-3, with 9 bases lining up with TRBD2. The CDR3 consists of 15 residues. Germline assignment: CDR1 LGHNA and CDR2 YSLEER. V was clipped by 3 bases and J by 2 bases; unmatched bases: 3. The CDR3 nucleotides are TGCGCCAGCAGCCACGGACTAGCGAACACAGATACGCAGTATTTT. This encodes CASSHGLANTDTQYF.

Only one count was recorded for this clone. The DNA for the CDR3 is TGCGCCAGCAGCCCCCGGTTGGCGGGAGGAGGAGAGACCCAGTACTTC. Translating it yields CASSPRLAGGGETQYF. The V gene is TRBV4-3, the J gene TRBJ2-5; 8 bases agree with TRBD2. V lost 4 bases, J lost 4 bases, and 11 bases stayed unmatched. The germline CDR1 and CDR2 sequences are LGHNA and YSLEER. The CDR3 totals 16 residues.

The chain has TRBV29-1 and TRBJ2-3; 8 nucleotides align to TRBD2. The germline V gene encodes CDR1 SQVTM and CDR2 ANQGSEA. CDR3 length: 15 amino acids. J lost 4 bases, V lost 3 bases, and 9 bases had no gene match. Written as DNA, the CDR3 is TGCAGCGTTGACCCCCGGGAGGGCCTGGCAGATACGCAGTATTTT. It specifies CSVDPREGLADTQYF.

This clone appeared a few times. The chain uses TRBV6-1 and TRBJ2-5; D gene unclear. The V end was cut by 2 bases, the J end by 1 base, with 8 bases between. The germline V gene encodes CDR1 MNHNS and CDR2 SASEGT. The CDR3 has 14 amino acids. The CDR3 DNA is TGTGCCAGCAGTGAAACGACGGGCCAAGAGACCCAGTACTTC. This encodes CASSETTGQETQYF.

J is TRBJ2-7 and V is TRBV7-8; 9 bases map to TRBD1. There are 14 residues in the CDR3. The V segment lost 4 bases and the J segment 3 bases; nucleotides outside the gene matches: 4. The germline gives CDR1 SGHVS, CDR2 FQNEAQ. The CDR3 nucleotides are TGTGCCAGCAGCTCGGGACAGGGTCTCTACGAGCAGTACTTC. Its translation: CASSSGQGLYEQYF.

This chain joins TRBV7-9 and TRBJ1-2; 7 positions agree with TRBD1. V trimming: 0 bases; J trimming: 3 bases; junction bases outside the gene matches: 4. Germline values: CDR1 SEHNR, CDR2 FQNEAQ (reference sequence). This CDR3 spans 15 amino acids. The CDR3 bases are TGTGCCAGCAGCTTAGCTTCCGGGACAGACTATGGCTACACCTTC. Its translation: CASSLASGTDYGYTF.

The chain employs TRBV6-5 and TRBJ2-7; perhaps TRBD1 as D (5 bases). V was pared by 0 bases and J by 5 bases, with 8 bases between. There are 13 residues in the CDR3. Germline assignment: CDR1 MNHEY and CDR2 SVGAGI. The CDR3 DNA sequence: TGTGCCAGCAGTTACTCGGGGCGTAACGAGCAGTACTTC. Encoded protein: CASSYSGRNEQYF.

Only a few counts were recorded for this clone. The chain employs TRBV11-2 and TRBJ1-5, with 7 bases identical to TRBD1. The CDR3 length is 14 residues. After removal of 5 bases from V and 5 bases from J, the junction contained 6 bases not matched to a gene. Per the germline V gene, CDR1 is SGHAT and CDR2 is FQNNGV. CDR3 protein: CASSVRDSDQPQHF. CDR3 nucleotides: TGTGCCAGCAGCGTCCGGGACAGTGATCAGCCCCAGCATTTT.

The chain carries TRBV19 and TRBJ1-2; 10 nucleotides agree with TRBD1. V was clipped by 5 bases and J by 4 bases; unmatched bases: 10. This CDR3 region has 16 residues. CDR1 and CDR2 (germline): LNHDA, SQIVND (reference sequence). CDR3 sequence reads: CASSPDRGRESYGYTF. DNA for the CDR3: TGTGCCAGTAGTCCCGACAGGGGGCGCGAATCCTATGGCTACACCTTC.

The rearrangement joins TRBV10-1 to TRBJ1-4; the D is unclear. The CDR3 contains 13 residues. Germline V gene lookup returns CDR1 WNHNN and CDR2 SYGVQD (reference sequence). The V and J ends lost 3 bases and 5 bases respectively, with 7 bases between them. CDR3 bases: TGCGCCAGCAGTGAAGTCAGGAATGAAAAACTGTTTTTT. This encodes CASSEVRNEKLFF.

This chain uses TRBV2 with TRBJ2-5, with 8 nucleotides matching TRBD2. Germline V CDR1 and CDR2: SNHLY, FYNNEI. After removal of 3 bases from V and 2 bases from J, the junction contained 2 bases not matched to a gene. This CDR3 has 14 amino acids. The CDR3 spells CASSDLAGQETQYF. The CDR3 DNA is TGTGCCAGCAGTGATTTAGCGGGACAAGAGACCCAGTACTTC.

This clone occurred a few times. V gene TRBV5-6 combines with J gene TRBJ1-2, with no clear D. The CDR3 consists of 11 residues. CDR1 is SGHDT and CDR2 is YYEEEE in the germline V gene. Trimming cost V 6 bases and J 3 bases, with 6 bases left between them. For the CDR3, the DNA is TGTGCCAGCACTCGGGACTATGGCTACACCTTC. Translated, it gives CASTRDYGYTF.

This chain connects TRBV28 to TRBJ2-7; D perhaps matches TRBD2 (5 bases). CDR3 length: 14 residues. Germline values: CDR1 MDHEN, CDR2 SYDVKM. With 6 bases removed from V and 2 bases from J, the gap between germline ends came to 14 bases. For the CDR3, the DNA is TGTGCCAGCAGACGGGAACAGTCGACCTACGAGCAGTACTTC. Translation: CASRREQSTYEQYF. The whole variable domain, filled in from reference TRBV28 and TRBJ2-7, reads DVKVTQSSRYLVKRTGEKVFLECVQDMDHENMFWYRQDPGLGLRLIYFSYDVKMKEKGDIPEGYSVSREKKERFSLILESASTNQTSMYLCASRREQSTYEQYFGPGTRLTVT.

The rearrangement links TRBV9 to TRBJ1-5; the D gene is possibly TRBD1 (5 bases). The CDR3 is made up of 14 amino acids. Trimming took 3 bases from V and 6 from J, leaving 13 bases between them. Germline-derived CDR1 and CDR2 are SGDLS and YYNGEE. CDR3 amino acids: CASSGSQGGQPQHF. The CDR3 DNA reads as TGTGCCAGCAGCGGATCGCAGGGAGGTCAGCCCCAGCATTTT.

The chain joins TRBV19 to TRBJ2-3, with D tentatively TRBD2 (5 bases). The germline gives CDR1 LNHDA, CDR2 SQIVND (reference sequence). The CDR3 totals 13 residues. The germline V and J ends were trimmed by 9 bases and 0 bases, with 10 bases remaining between them. The CDR3 is CASFSASTDTQYF. The DNA of the CDR3 is TGTGCCAGCTTTAGCGCTAGCACAGATACGCAGTATTTT.

This chain uses TRBV7-9 with TRBJ2-1, with 9 nucleotides matching TRBD1. This CDR3 has 14 amino acids. Trimming removed 5 bases from V and 6 bases from J; junction bases left unmatched: 5. The V gene's germline CDR1 is SEHNR and CDR2 FQNEAQ (reference sequence). CDR3 DNA: TGTGCCAGCAGCCCCCGGGACAGGGCCAATGAGCAGTTCTTC. It translates to CASSPRDRANEQFF.

V is TRBV27 and J is TRBJ1-6; TRBD1 matches 9 bases. Looked up from germline, CDR1 is MNHEY and CDR2 is SMNVEV (reference sequence). With V trimmed by 4 bases and J by 11 bases, 6 bases remained unmatched. CDR3 length: 14 residues. CDR3 region: CASSSTGGAAPLHF. The CDR3 DNA follows: TGTGCCAGCAGTTCAACAGGGGGCGCGGCACCCCTCCACTTT.